This TCR beta chain comes out of a study of blood T cell repertoires in COVID-19. The overall study: Samples representing acute and convalescent COVID-19 were sourced from the United States, Italy and Spain. Sample material is recorded as cDNA or gDNA derived from T cells, B-cell-depleted T cells, or PBMCs.

In the authors' methods: Reference gene primers were amplified, and this amplification served to estimate nucleated cell counts. Repertoires were generated with immunoSEQ multiplex PCR, while TCRdb's copy carries only in-frame clones and drops some. The V and J calls and the clone size are those of that table, but D and trimming were determined from the DNA. The table shows tens of thousands of clones, with around 72% occurring only once. The germline gives CDR1 LGHDT, CDR2 YNNKEL (reference sequence). The CDR3 length is 15 residues. V gave up 5 bases and J gave up 6 bases, with 16 bases separating them.

This TCR derives from a woman of 80 years or more with acute or convalescent COVID-19. This rearrangement joins TRBV3-1 (or the pseudogene TRBV3-2) to TRBJ1-4; the D gene is possibly TRBD1 (6 bases). Input material: peripheral blood. In DNA form, the CDR3 reads TGTGCCAGCAGCGGCCACAGGGAGGGGTATGAAAAACTGTTTTTT. Protein sequence: CASSGHREGYEKLFF.